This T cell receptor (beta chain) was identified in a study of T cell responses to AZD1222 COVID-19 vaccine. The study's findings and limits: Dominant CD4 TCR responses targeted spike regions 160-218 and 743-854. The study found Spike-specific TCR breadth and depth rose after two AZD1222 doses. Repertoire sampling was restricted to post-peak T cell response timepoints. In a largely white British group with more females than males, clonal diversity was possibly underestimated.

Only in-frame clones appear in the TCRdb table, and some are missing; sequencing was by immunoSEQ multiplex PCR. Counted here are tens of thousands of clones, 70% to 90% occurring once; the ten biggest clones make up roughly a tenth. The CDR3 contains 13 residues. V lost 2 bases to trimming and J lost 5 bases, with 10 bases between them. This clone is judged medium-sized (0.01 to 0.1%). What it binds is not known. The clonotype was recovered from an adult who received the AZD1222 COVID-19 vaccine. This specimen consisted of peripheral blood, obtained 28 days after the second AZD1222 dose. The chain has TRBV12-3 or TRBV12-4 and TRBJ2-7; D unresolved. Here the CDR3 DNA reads TGTGCCAGCAGTTTAATAGGACCCAACGAGCAGTACTTC. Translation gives CASSLIGPNEQYF.